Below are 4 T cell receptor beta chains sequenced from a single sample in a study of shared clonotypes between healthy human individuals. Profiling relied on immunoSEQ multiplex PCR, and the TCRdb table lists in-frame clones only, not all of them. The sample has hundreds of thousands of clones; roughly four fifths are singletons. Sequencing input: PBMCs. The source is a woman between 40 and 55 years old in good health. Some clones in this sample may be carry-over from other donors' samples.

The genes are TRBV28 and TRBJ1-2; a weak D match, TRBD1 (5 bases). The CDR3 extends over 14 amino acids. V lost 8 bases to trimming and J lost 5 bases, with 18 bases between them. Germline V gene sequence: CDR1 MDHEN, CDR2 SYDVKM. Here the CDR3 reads CASSNPQTAYGYTF. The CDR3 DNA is TGTGCCAGCTCCAACCCTCAGACAGCGTATGGCTACACCTTC.

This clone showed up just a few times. In DNA, the CDR3 is TGTGCCAGCAAGCGTCCGATCTCCTACGAGCAGTACTTC. It codes for CASKRPISYEQYF. The chain recombines TRBV6-1 with TRBJ2-7; no reliable D call. V was pared by 7 bases and J by 0 bases, with 10 bases between. CDR1 and CDR2 (germline): MNHNS, SASEGT. The CDR3 spans 13 residues.

The CDR3 loop is CASSLAGGNNEQFF. The CDR3 DNA follows: TGTGCCAGCAGCCTAGCGGGAGGGAACAATGAGCAGTTCTTC. The rearrangement links TRBV11-2 to TRBJ2-1, with 12 bases aligning to TRBD2. The CDR3 runs to 14 residues. Germline V gene data show CDR1 as SGHAT and CDR2 as FQNNGV. The ends lost 5 bases at V and 5 bases at J; junction bases unmatched: 1.

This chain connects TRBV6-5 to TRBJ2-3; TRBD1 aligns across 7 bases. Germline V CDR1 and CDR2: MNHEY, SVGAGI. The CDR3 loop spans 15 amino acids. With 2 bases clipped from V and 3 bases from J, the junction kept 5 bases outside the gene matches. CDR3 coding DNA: TGTGCCAGCAGTTACAAGGGGGCGACTACAGATACGCAGTATTTT. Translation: CASSYKGATTDTQYF.